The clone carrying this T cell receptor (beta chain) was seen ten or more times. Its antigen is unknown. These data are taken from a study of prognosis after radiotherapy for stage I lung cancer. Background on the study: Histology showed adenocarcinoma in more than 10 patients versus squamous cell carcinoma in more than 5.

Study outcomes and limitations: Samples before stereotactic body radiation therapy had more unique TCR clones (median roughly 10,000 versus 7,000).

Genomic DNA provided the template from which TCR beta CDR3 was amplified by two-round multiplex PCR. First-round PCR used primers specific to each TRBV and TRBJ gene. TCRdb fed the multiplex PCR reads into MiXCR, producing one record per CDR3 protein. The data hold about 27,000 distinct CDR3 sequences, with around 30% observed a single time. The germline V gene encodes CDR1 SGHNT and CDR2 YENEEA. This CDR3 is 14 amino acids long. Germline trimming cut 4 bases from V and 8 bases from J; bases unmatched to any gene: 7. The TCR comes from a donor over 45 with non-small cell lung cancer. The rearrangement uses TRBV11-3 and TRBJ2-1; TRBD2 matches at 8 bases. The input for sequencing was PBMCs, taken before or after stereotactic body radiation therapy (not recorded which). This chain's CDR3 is CASSSRTSLYEQFF. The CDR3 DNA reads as TGTGCCAGCAGCTCCCGGACTAGCCTCTATGAGCAGTTCTTC.